The clone carrying this T cell receptor beta chain was observed a few times. Only in-frame clones appear in the TCRdb table, and some are missing; sequencing was by immunoSEQ multiplex PCR. Among about 78,000 clones listed, 90% to 95% were seen once. These data are taken from a study of technical replicates of blood from a few donors. V lost 4 bases to trimming and J lost 3 bases; unmatched junction nucleotides: 2. Germline CDR1 is SGHTA and CDR2 is FQGTGA. The CDR3 totals 13 residues. V and J are TRBV7-3 and TRBJ1-1; 7 nucleotides match TRBD1. The sequencing input was T cells isolated from PBMCs. The TCR originated in a human donor in good health. The CDR3 DNA sequence: TGTGCCAGCAGCTCCGACAGGGACACTGAAGCTTTCTTT. Protein product: CASSSDRDTEAFF.